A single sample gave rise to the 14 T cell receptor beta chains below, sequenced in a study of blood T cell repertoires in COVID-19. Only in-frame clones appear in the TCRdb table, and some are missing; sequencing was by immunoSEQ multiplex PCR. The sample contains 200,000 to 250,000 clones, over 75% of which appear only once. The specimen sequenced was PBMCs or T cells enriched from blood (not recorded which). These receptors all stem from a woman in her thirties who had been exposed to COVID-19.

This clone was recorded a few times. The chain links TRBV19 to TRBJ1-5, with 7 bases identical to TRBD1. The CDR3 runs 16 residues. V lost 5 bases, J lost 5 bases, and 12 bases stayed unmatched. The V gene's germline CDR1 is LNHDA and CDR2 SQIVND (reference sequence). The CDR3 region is CASSPRTGKNHQPQHF. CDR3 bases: TGTGCCAGTAGTCCCCGGACAGGAAAGAACCATCAGCCCCAGCATTTT. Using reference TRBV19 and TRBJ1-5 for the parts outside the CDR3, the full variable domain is DGGITQSPKYLFRKEGQNVTLSCEQNLNHDAMYWYRQDPGQGLRLIYYSQIVNDFQKGDIAEGYSVSREKKESFPLTVTSAQKNPTAFYLCASSPRTGKNHQPQHFGDGTRLSIL.

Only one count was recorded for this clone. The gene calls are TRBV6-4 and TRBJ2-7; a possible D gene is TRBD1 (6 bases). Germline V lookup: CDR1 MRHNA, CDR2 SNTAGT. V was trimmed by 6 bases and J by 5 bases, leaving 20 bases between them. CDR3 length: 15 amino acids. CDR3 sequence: CASRTPGQFRHEQYF. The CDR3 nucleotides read TGTGCCAGCAGGACCCCGGGACAATTTCGCCACGAGCAGTACTTC.

The CDR3: CASSYREMNTEAFF. CDR3 DNA sequence: TGTGCCAGCAGTTATAGAGAAATGAACACTGAAGCTTTCTTT. V and J are TRBV6-5 and TRBJ1-1; no clear D gene. CDR1 and CDR2 (germline): MNHEY, SVGAGI. The CDR3 is 14 amino acids. The V gene lost 3 bases and the J gene lost 0 bases, with 8 bases spanning the gap.

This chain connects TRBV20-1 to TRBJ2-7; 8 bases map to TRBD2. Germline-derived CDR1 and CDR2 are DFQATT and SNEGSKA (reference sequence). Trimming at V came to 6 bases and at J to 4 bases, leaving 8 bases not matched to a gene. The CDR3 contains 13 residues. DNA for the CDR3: TGCAGTGCGAGTAGCGGGGATGTATACGAGCAGTACTTC. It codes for CSASSGDVYEQYF.

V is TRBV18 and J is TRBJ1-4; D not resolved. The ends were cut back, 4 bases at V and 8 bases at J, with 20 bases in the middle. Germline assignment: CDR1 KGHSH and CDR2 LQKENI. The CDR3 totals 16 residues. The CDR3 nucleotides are TGTGCCAGCTCACATATAGGCACCGGGCGGGGAGAAAAACTGTTTTTT. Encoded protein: CASSHIGTGRGEKLFF.

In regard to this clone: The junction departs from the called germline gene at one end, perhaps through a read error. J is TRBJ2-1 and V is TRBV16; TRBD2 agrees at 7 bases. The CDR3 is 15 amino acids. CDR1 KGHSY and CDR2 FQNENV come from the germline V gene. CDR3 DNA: TGTGCCAGCAGCCAAATCCTAGCGGCCTACAATGGGCAGTTCTTC. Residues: CASSQILAAYNGQFF. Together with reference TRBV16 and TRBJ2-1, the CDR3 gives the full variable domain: GEEVAQTPKHLVRGEGQKAKLYCAPIKGHSYVFWYQQVLKNEFKFLISFQNENVFDETGMPKERFSAKCLPNSPCSLEIQATKLEDSAVYFCASSQILAAYNGQFFGPGTRLTVL.

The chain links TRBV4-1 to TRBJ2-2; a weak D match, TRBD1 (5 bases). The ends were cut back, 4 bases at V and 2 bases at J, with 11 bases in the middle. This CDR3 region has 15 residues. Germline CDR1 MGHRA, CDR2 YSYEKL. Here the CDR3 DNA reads TGCGCCAGCAGCCCGACAGCACTTAACACCGGGGAGCTGTTTTTT. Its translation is CASSPTALNTGELFF.

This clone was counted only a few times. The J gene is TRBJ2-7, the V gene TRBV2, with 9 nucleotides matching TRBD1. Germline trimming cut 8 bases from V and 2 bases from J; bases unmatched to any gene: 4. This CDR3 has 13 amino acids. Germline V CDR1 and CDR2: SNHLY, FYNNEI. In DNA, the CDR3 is TGTGCCAGCGAGCGACAGGGGGCCTACGAGCAGTACTTC. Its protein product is CASERQGAYEQYF. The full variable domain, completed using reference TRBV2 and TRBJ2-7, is EPEVTQTPSHQVTQMGQEVILRCVPISNHLYFYWYRQILGQKVEFLVSFYNNEISEKSEIFDDQFSVERPDGSNFTLKIRSTKLEDSAMYFCASERQGAYEQYFGPGTRLTVT.

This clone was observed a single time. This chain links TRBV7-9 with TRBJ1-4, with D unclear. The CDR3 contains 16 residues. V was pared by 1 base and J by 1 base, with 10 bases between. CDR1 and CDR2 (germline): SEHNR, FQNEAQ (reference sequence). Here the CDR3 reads CASSLGAPGTNEKLFF. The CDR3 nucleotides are TGTGCCAGCAGCTTAGGGGCCCCCGGAACTAATGAAAAACTGTTTTTT.

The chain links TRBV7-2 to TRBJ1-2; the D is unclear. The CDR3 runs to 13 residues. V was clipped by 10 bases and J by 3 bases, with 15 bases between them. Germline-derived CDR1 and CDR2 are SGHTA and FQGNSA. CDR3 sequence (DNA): TGTGCCACCGCGGCGGGGTCTTACTATGGCTACACCTTC. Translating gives CATAAGSYYGYTF.

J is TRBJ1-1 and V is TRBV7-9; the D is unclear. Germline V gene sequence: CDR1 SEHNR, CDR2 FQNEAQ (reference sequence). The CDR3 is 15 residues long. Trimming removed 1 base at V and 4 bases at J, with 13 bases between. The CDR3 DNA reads TGTGCCAGCAGCTTAGAAATGTGGAGCCGCACTGAAGCTTTCTTT. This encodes CASSLEMWSRTEAFF.

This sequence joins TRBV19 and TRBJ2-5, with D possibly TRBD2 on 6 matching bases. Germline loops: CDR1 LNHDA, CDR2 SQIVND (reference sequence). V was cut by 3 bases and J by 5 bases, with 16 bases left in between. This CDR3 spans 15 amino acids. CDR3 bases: TGTGCCAGTAGTATTGGAAGGACCCGGGGGGAGACCCAGTACTTC. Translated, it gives CASSIGRTRGETQYF.

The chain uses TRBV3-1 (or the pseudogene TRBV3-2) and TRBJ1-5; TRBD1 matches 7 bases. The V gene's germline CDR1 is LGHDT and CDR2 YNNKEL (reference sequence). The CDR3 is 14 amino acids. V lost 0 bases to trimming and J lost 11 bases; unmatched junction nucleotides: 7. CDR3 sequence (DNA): TGTGCCAGCAGCCAAGACGCAGGGGGGCTGACCCAGCATTTT. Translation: CASSQDAGGLTQHF.

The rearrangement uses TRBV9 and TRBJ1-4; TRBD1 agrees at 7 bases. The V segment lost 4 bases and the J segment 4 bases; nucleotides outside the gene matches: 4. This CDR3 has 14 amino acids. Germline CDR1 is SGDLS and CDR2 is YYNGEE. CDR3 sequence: CASSPWDSNEKLFF. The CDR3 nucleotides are TGTGCCAGCAGCCCCTGGGACAGTAATGAAAAACTGTTTTTT. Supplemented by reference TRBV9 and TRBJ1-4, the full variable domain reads DSGVTQTPKHLITATGQRVTLRCSPRSGDLSVYWYQQSLDQGLQFLIQYYNGEERAKGNILERFSAQQFPDLHSELNLSSLELGDSALYFCASSPWDSNEKLFFGSGTQLSVL.